This TCR beta chain was sequenced during a study of CD8 T cells in ankylosing spondylitis. The CDR3 loop spans 16 amino acids. With 3 bases clipped from V and 1 base from J, the junction kept 6 bases outside the gene matches. Per the germline V gene, CDR1 is SGHRS and CDR2 is YFSETQ. The table lists this clonotype with many counts. One entry per CDR3 protein results from TCRdb running MiXCR on the 5' RACE reads. The sample includes fewer than 200,000 distinct CDR3 sequences, around 18% of them seen just once. Sequencing input: blood, either unsorted or a sorted T cell fraction (not recorded which). The clonotype was recovered from a male donor with ankylosing spondylitis or in good health (not recorded which). The genes are TRBV5-1 and TRBJ2-1; 8 bases align to TRBD2. The CDR3 reads CASSSGLATSYNEQFF. Here the CDR3 DNA reads TGCGCCAGCAGCTCCGGACTAGCCACATCCTACAATGAGCAGTTCTTC.